This T cell receptor beta chain derives from a study of CD8 T cells in ankylosing spondylitis. As concerns this clonotype: The antigen is not known.

General study points: Previous work reported some of these motif variants in the synovial fluid and blood of reactive arthritis. Clones tied to disease were said to be significantly enriched in matched ankylosing spondylitis synovial fluid. Within ankylosing spondylitis blood, a TCR beta motif made up of seven to nine highly homologous variants appeared to be characteristic. CD8+ by phenotype, disease-linked clones were relatively rare in peripheral blood.

In making TCR beta libraries, quantitative 5'-RACE with molecular barcodes was used. TCRdb reprocessed the 5' RACE reads via MiXCR and lists one record per CDR3 protein. The data hold about 420,000 distinct CDR3 sequences, with more than 20% observed a single time. This CDR3 is built from 13 residues. The V end was cut by 3 bases, the J end by 9 bases, with 9 bases between. Germline V gene lookup returns CDR1 SGHAT and CDR2 FQNNGV. The receptor was derived from a male donor with ankylosing spondylitis. The V call is TRBV11-2, the J call TRBJ1-6; D not certain. The sequenced sample was blood, either unsorted or a sorted T cell fraction (not recorded which). The CDR3 nucleotides are TGTGCCAGCAGCTTCTCAACTTCTTCACCCCTCCACTTT. This translates into CASSFSTSSPLHF. Drawing the rest from reference TRBV11-2 and TRBJ1-6, the complete variable domain is EAGVAQSPRYKIIEKRQSVAFWCNPISGHATLYWYQQILGQGPKLLIQFQNNGVVDDSQLPKDRFSAERLKGVDSTLKIQPAKLEDSAVYLCASSFSTSSPLHFGNGTRLTVT.